These 30 T cell receptor beta chains originate from one sample sequenced in a study of blood T cell repertoires in COVID-19. The table came from immunoSEQ multiplex PCR; TCRdb's copy has only in-frame clones and leaves some out. Of about 50,000 clones in the sample, around 83% are singletons; the top ten hold 6.9%. The sample comprised peripheral blood. These receptors were obtained from a man between 65 and 85 years old with active COVID-19.

This clone was detected a few times. J is TRBJ1-4 and V is TRBV18; D is possibly TRBD1 (6 bases). The CDR3 runs 14 residues. V was shortened by 6 bases and J by 5 bases, with 13 bases between the two germline ends. Per the germline V gene, CDR1 is KGHSH and CDR2 is LQKENI. The CDR3 DNA follows: TGTGCCAGCTCTCGGGACAAGGGGAATGAAAAACTGTTTTTT. It codes for CASSRDKGNEKLFF.

The rearrangement links TRBV18 to TRBJ2-1; TRBD2 agrees at 10 bases. The CDR3 extends over 19 amino acids. CDR1 KGHSH and CDR2 LQKENI come from the germline V gene. The ends lost 4 bases at V and 5 bases at J; junction bases unmatched: 17. The CDR3 DNA is TGTGCCAGCTCACTCCGGGACCGGTCCCTAGCGGGGGCGAACAATGAGCAGTTCTTC. This encodes CASSLRDRSLAGANNEQFF.

This clone was seen a single time. V and J are TRBV2 and TRBJ2-2; D might be TRBD1 (6 bases). V was cut by 6 bases and J by 4 bases, with 12 bases left in between. Germline V gives CDR1 SNHLY, CDR2 FYNNEI. The CDR3 length is 14 residues. CDR3 in amino acids: CASRPDRSTGELFF. The CDR3, as DNA: TGTGCCAGCAGACCCGACAGGTCCACCGGGGAGCTGTTTTTT.

J is TRBJ1-2 and V is TRBV3-1 (or the pseudogene TRBV3-2); D gene uncertain. CDR1 is LGHDT, CDR2 YNNKEL, per germline (reference sequence). This CDR3 spans 13 amino acids. V shed 4 bases and J shed 9 bases, with 15 bases lying between them. This CDR3 reads CASSPGTVGSYTF. The CDR3 DNA is TGTGCCAGCAGCCCCGGTACAGTTGGTAGCTACACCTTC.

CDR3 in amino acids: CASSVAETHTEAFF. The DNA of the CDR3 is TGTGCCAGCAGCGTAGCAGAGACTCACACTGAAGCTTTCTTT. The genes are TRBV9 and TRBJ1-1; D remains unclear. The germline gives CDR1 SGDLS, CDR2 YYNGEE. With 0 bases removed from V and 3 bases from J, the gap between germline ends came to 9 bases. The CDR3 extends over 14 amino acids.

This chain joins TRBV19 and TRBJ2-3; 8 bases are a match to TRBD1. The junction had 7 bases not matched to a gene; V was cut back by 0 bases and J by 5 bases. The CDR3 spans 16 residues. The V gene's germline CDR1 is LNHDA and CDR2 SQIVND (reference sequence). In DNA form, the CDR3 reads TGTGCCAGTAGTATAGATGGAGGACAGGGCGGAGATACGCAGTATTTT. Translating it yields CASSIDGGQGGDTQYF.

The rearrangement links TRBV13 to TRBJ2-3, with D tentatively TRBD1 (6 bases). Germline V CDR1 and CDR2: PRHDT, FYEKMQ (reference sequence). The CDR3 covers 11 residues. The germline V and J ends were trimmed by 5 bases and 6 bases, with 6 bases remaining between them. The CDR3 loop reads CASSQGDTQYF. CDR3 coding DNA: TGTGCCAGCAGCCAGGGGGATACGCAGTATTTT.

The V gene is TRBV5-1, the J gene TRBJ1-5, with 8 bases matching TRBD1. Germline CDR1 and CDR2: SGHRS and YFSETQ. The CDR3 sequence is 20 residues long. Trimming took 0 bases from V and 2 from J; bases not matched to a gene: 16. The CDR3 DNA follows: TGCGCCAGCAGCTTGGTCCGGGACAGGTGGGTCCGGAAGCGCAATCAGCCCCAGCATTTT. This codes for CASSLVRDRWVRKRNQPQHF.

This clone has more than one count but fewer than ten. This chain connects TRBV28 to TRBJ1-6, with 8 bases aligning to TRBD1. The V and J ends lost 6 bases and 8 bases, in that order; junction bases with no gene match: 6. The CDR3 has 14 amino acids. The germline gives CDR1 MDHEN, CDR2 SYDVKM. In DNA, the CDR3 is TGTGCCAGCAGAACCCAGGGGGCGTATTCACCCCTCCACTTT. This codes for CASRTQGAYSPLHF.

This chain connects TRBV5-6 to TRBJ2-3, with 10 bases identical to TRBD2. Losses at the gene ends were 5 bases for V and 4 bases for J; bases not matched to a gene: 7. Germline V gene lookup returns CDR1 SGHDT and CDR2 YYEEEE. The CDR3 covers 15 residues. In nucleotides, the CDR3 is TGTGCCAGCAGGTTAGCGGGGGGCGAGGCAGATACGCAGTATTTT. It translates to CASRLAGGEADTQYF.

V usage is TRBV4-3 and J usage is TRBJ2-3; TRBD2 agrees at 13 bases. V lost 3 bases, J lost 5 bases, and 8 bases stayed unmatched. Germline CDR1 is LGHNA and CDR2 is YSLEER. CDR3 length: 17 amino acids. In nucleotides, the CDR3 is TGCGCCAGCAGCCATGCAGGGACTAGCGGGGCAATAGATACGCAGTATTTT. Encoded protein: CASSHAGTSGAIDTQYF.

V usage is TRBV7-9 and J usage is TRBJ1-2, with D maybe TRBD1 (5 bases). Trimming removed 2 bases at V and 2 bases at J, with 6 bases between. The CDR3 sequence is 13 residues long. CDR1 and CDR2 (germline): SEHNR, FQNEAQ (reference sequence). As DNA, the CDR3 is TGTGCCAGCAGCTTAAGACAGAACTATGGCTACACCTTC. It encodes CASSLRQNYGYTF.

The chain is built from TRBV3-1 (or the pseudogene TRBV3-2) and TRBJ2-5, with TRBD1 matching 8 bases. Trimming cost V 5 bases and J 5 bases; bases outside gene matches: 7. CDR3 size: 14 residues. Germline V gene data show CDR1 as LGHDT and CDR2 as YNNKEL (reference sequence). CDR3 residues: CASSYKTGGETQYF. The CDR3 DNA sequence: TGTGCCAGCAGCTATAAAACAGGGGGTGAGACCCAGTACTTC.

The V call is TRBV11-1, the J call TRBJ1-2; D is uncertain. V lost 1 base and J 2 bases, leaving 11 bases between the germline ends. The length of the CDR3 is 15 residues. The germline V gene encodes CDR1 SGHAT and CDR2 FQDESV (reference sequence). The CDR3 DNA is TGTGCCAGCAGCTTAGTCTCGGGTTGGAACTATGGCTACACCTTC. Residues: CASSLVSGWNYGYTF.

The chain uses TRBV28 and TRBJ1-2; D may be TRBD1 (6 bases). The CDR3 sequence is 12 residues long. V lost 8 bases to trimming and J lost 4 bases, with 11 bases between them. Germline V lookup: CDR1 MDHEN, CDR2 SYDVKM. The CDR3 sequence: CASLDSLYGYTF. For the CDR3, the DNA is TGTGCCAGCCTGGACAGCCTCTATGGCTACACCTTC.

This sequence joins TRBV7-2 and TRBJ2-7, with D maybe TRBD1 (7 bases). Germline lookup yields CDR1 SGHTA and CDR2 FQGNSA. This CDR3 has 15 amino acids. Trimming stripped 1 base from V and 4 bases from J, with 14 bases between. Here the CDR3 reads CASSLGPRGVYEQYF. CDR3 sequence (DNA): TGTGCCAGCAGCTTAGGCCCCAGGGGGGTGTACGAGCAGTACTTC.

There are a few counts of this clone. V and J are TRBV9 and TRBJ2-7; 10 bases align to TRBD1. This CDR3 has 14 amino acids. Per germline, CDR1 SGDLS and CDR2 YYNGEE. V was pared by 4 bases and J by 2 bases, with 3 bases of the junction left unmatched. The DNA for the CDR3 is TGTGCCAGCAGCTACGGACAGGGGGCCTACGAGCAGTACTTC. Encoded protein: CASSYGQGAYEQYF.

Only a few counts were recorded for this clone. V usage is TRBV18 and J usage is TRBJ2-5; D might be TRBD1 (6 bases). Per germline, CDR1 KGHSH and CDR2 LQKENI. Deletions cut 3 bases from V and 0 bases from J, with 11 bases between. The CDR3 contains 15 residues. CDR3 sequence: CASSPNRVNQETQYF. The CDR3 DNA is TGTGCCAGCTCACCTAACAGGGTAAACCAAGAGACCCAGTACTTC.

The rearrangement joins TRBV19 to TRBJ1-5; possibly TRBD1 for D (5 bases). CDR1 is LNHDA and CDR2 is SQIVND in the germline V gene (reference sequence). Trimming took off 5 bases at V and 1 base at J, with 6 bases between the two ends. CDR3 length equals 13 residues. CDR3 residues: CASSDSSNQPQHF. CDR3 nucleotides: TGTGCCAGTAGTGACAGCAGCAATCAGCCCCAGCATTTT.

V is TRBV24-1 and J is TRBJ2-1; a possible D gene is TRBD2 (5 bases). There are 16 residues in the CDR3. Trimming removed 3 bases at V and 7 bases at J, with 18 bases between. The V gene's germline CDR1 is KGHDR and CDR2 SFDVKD. CDR3 in amino acids: CATSDNPGYSWNEQFF. The CDR3 DNA follows: TGTGCCACCAGTGATAACCCGGGATATTCGTGGAATGAGCAGTTCTTC.

This clone was seen just once. The CDR3 sequence: CASSPTVTTDTQYF. The DNA of the CDR3 is TGTGCCAGCAGTCCGACAGTCACGACGGATACGCAGTATTTT. The chain recombines TRBV9 with TRBJ2-3; D may be TRBD1 (5 bases). V lost 5 bases to trimming and J lost 6 bases, with 16 bases between them. The CDR3 runs to 14 residues. CDR1 and CDR2 (germline): SGDLS, YYNGEE.

The gene calls are TRBV7-3 and TRBJ2-5; 10 bases match TRBD2. The CDR3 runs 15 residues. V was clipped by 2 bases and J by 4 bases; unmatched bases: 4. From germline, CDR1 is SGHTA and CDR2 FQGTGA. CDR3 sequence: CASSLGLAEGETQYF. The CDR3 bases are TGTGCCAGCAGCTTAGGACTAGCGGAGGGAGAGACCCAGTACTTC.

The chain is built from TRBV7-3 and TRBJ1-2; TRBD1 matches 8 bases. J was trimmed by 4 bases and V by 5 bases; bases with no gene match: 3. The CDR3 contains 13 residues. Germline V gene sequence: CDR1 SGHTA, CDR2 FQGTGA. This CDR3 reads CASSEDRVYGYTF. The CDR3 DNA reads as TGTGCCAGCAGCGAGGACAGGGTCTATGGCTACACCTTC.

This clone occurred a few times. This chain links TRBV19 with TRBJ1-6; weak D call: TRBD1 (5 bases). CDR1 and CDR2 from the germline V gene are LNHDA and SQIVND (reference sequence). V lost 8 bases and J 4 bases, leaving 15 bases between the germline ends. This CDR3 is built from 15 residues. CDR3 in DNA: TGTGCCAGTGGTCTAGAAGGGGCTTATAATTCACCCCTCCACTTT. Translating it yields CASGLEGAYNSPLHF. The variable domain in full, completed from reference TRBV19 and TRBJ1-6, reads DGGITQSPKYLFRKEGQNVTLSCEQNLNHDAMYWYRQDPGQGLRLIYYSQIVNDFQKGDIAEGYSVSREKKESFPLTVTSAQKNPTAFYLCASGLEGAYNSPLHFGNGTRLTVT.

V usage is TRBV2 and J usage is TRBJ2-7; unclear D gene. The CDR3 sequence is 16 residues long. From germline, CDR1 is SNHLY and CDR2 FYNNEI. Trimming removed 2 bases from V and 5 bases from J, with 19 bases in between. The CDR3 is CASSETKALQSHEQYF. The CDR3, as DNA: TGTGCCAGCAGTGAAACTAAGGCCCTCCAGAGCCACGAGCAGTACTTC.

The chain links TRBV9 to TRBJ2-5, with D perhaps matching TRBD2 (7 bases). The V and J ends lost 4 bases and 5 bases respectively, with 15 bases between them. This CDR3 is built from 14 residues. Germline V gene sequence: CDR1 SGDLS, CDR2 YYNGEE. CDR3 sequence: CASSPPGGPETQYF. CDR3 in DNA: TGTGCCAGCAGCCCGCCGGGGGGCCCCGAGACCCAGTACTTC. Together with reference TRBV9 and TRBJ2-5, the CDR3 gives the full variable domain: DSGVTQTPKHLITATGQRVTLRCSPRSGDLSVYWYQQSLDQGLQFLIQYYNGEERAKGNILERFSAQQFPDLHSELNLSSLELGDSALYFCASSPPGGPETQYFGPGTRLLVL.

The chain links TRBV3-1 (or the pseudogene TRBV3-2) to TRBJ2-3, with D unresolved. Germline loops: CDR1 LGHDT, CDR2 YNNKEL (reference sequence). The CDR3 length is 14 residues. V was shortened by 0 bases and J by 6 bases, with 10 bases between the two germline ends. CDR3 in DNA: TGTGCCAGCAGCCAAGATAGACTTGGGGATACGCAGTATTTT. Its protein product is CASSQDRLGDTQYF.

The chain employs TRBV12-3 or TRBV12-4 and TRBJ2-1; tentative D call: TRBD1 (6 bases). The CDR3 runs 13 residues. V was trimmed by 6 bases and J by 5 bases, leaving 11 bases between them. The CDR3 region is CASSLQGNNEQFF. The CDR3 DNA reads TGTGCCAGCAGCCTTCAGGGGAACAATGAGCAGTTCTTC.

This clone was seen a handful of times. The chain recombines TRBV6-5 with TRBJ2-1, with TRBD2 as a possible D gene (5 bases). The germline gives CDR1 MNHEY, CDR2 SVGAGI. This CDR3 comprises 14 residues. V was pared by 6 bases and J by 1 base, with 10 bases between. CDR3 coding DNA: TGTGCCAGCAGGGGATCGGGGTCCTACAATGAGCAGTTCTTC. Amino acids: CASRGSGSYNEQFF.

This chain links TRBV2 with TRBJ1-3; the D gene is possibly TRBD1 (5 bases). The CDR3 is 16 residues long. Per the germline V gene, CDR1 is SNHLY and CDR2 is FYNNEI. The V end was cut by 3 bases, the J end by 3 bases, with 15 bases between. The DNA for the CDR3 is TGTGCCAGCAGTGACGGGGGGGAAGGTCTTGGAAACACCATATATTTT. As protein: CASSDGGEGLGNTIYF.